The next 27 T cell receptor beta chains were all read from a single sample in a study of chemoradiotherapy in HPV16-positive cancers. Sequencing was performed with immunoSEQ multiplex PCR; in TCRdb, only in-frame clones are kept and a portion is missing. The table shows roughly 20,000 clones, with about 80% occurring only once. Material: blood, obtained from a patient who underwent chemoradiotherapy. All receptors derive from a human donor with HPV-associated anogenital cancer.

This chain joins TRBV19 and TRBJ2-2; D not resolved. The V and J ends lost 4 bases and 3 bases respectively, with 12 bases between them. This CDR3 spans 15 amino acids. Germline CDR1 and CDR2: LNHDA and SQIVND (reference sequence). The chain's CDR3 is CASSNYYADTGELFF. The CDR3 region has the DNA TGTGCCAGTAGTAACTACTACGCGGACACCGGGGAGCTGTTTTTT.

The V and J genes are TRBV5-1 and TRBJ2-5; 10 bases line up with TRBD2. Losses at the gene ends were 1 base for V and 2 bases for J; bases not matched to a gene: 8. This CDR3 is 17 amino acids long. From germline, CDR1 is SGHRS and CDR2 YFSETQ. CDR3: CASSLSVLAGAQETQYF. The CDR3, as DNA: TGCGCCAGCAGCTTGTCGGTCCTAGCGGGGGCACAAGAGACCCAGTACTTC.

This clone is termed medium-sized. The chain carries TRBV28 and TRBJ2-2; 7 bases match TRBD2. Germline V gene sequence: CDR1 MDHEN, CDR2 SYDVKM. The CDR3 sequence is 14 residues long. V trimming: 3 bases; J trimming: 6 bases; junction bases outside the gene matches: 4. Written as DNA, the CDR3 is TGTGCCAGCAGTTTTACTAGCGCATCCGGGGAGCTGTTTTTT. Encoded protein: CASSFTSASGELFF.

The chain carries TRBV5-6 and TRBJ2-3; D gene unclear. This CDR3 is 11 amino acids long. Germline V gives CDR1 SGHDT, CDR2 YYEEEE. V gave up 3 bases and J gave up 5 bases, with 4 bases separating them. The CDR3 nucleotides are TGTGCCAGCAGCTATCTAGATACGCAGTATTTT. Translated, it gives CASSYLDTQYF.

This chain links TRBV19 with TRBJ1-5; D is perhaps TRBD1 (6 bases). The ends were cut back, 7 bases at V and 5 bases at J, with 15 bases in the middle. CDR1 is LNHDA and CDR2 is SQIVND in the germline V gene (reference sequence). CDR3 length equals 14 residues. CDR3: CASKPGGGDQPQHF. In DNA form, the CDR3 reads TGTGCCAGTAAACCTGGGGGCGGCGATCAGCCCCAGCATTTT.

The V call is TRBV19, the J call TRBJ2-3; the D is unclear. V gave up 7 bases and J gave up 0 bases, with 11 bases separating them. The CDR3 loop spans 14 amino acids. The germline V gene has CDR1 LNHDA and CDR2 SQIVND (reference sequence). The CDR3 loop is CASTVTSSTDTQYF. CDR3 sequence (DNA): TGTGCCAGTACTGTAACCTCTAGCACAGATACGCAGTATTTT.

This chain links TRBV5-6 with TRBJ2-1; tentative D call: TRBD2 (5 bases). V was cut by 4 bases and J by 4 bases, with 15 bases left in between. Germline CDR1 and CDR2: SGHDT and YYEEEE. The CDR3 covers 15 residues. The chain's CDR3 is CASSGRRVGYNEQFF. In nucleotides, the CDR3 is TGTGCCAGCAGCGGTCGGCGGGTGGGGTACAATGAGCAGTTCTTC.

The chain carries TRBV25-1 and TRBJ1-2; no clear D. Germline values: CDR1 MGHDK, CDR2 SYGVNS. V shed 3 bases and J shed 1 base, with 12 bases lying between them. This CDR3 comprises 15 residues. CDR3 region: CASSDSRTLNYGYTF. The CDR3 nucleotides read TGTGCCAGCAGTGATAGCCGGACCCTTAACTATGGCTACACCTTC.

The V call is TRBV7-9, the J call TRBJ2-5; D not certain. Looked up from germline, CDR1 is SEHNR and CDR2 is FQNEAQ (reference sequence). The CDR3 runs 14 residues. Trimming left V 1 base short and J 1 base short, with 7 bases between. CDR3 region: CASSLVDPQETQYF. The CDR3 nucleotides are TGTGCCAGCAGCTTAGTCGACCCCCAAGAGACCCAGTACTTC. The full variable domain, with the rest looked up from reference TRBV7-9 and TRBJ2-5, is DTGVSQNPRHKITKRGQNVTFRCDPISEHNRLYWYRQTLGQGPEFLTYFQNEAQLEKSRLLSDRFSAERPKGSFSTLEIQRTEQGDSAMYLCASSLVDPQETQYFGPGTRLLVL.

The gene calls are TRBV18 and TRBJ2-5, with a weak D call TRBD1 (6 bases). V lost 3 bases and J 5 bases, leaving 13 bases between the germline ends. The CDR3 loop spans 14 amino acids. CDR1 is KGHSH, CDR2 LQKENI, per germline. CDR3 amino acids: CASSPVGTGETQYF. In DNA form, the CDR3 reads TGTGCCAGCTCACCGGTAGGCACAGGGGAGACCCAGTACTTC.

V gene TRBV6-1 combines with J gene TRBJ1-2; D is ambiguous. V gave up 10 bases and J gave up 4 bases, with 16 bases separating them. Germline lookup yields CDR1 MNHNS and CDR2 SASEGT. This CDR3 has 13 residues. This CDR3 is CAIQRDLGYGYTF. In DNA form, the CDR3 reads TGTGCCATCCAAAGGGATTTGGGCTATGGCTACACCTTC.

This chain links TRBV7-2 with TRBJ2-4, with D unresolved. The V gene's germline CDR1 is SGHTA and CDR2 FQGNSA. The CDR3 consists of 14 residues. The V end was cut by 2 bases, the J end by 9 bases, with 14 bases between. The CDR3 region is CASSLNRAAGIQYF. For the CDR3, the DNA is TGTGCCAGCAGCTTAAACCGGGCGGCTGGCATTCAGTACTTC.

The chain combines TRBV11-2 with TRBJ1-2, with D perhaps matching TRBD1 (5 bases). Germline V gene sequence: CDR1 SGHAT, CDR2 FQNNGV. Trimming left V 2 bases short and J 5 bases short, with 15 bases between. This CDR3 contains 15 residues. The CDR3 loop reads CASSLPWTREYGYTF. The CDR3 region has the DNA TGTGCCAGCAGCTTACCTTGGACACGGGAATATGGCTACACCTTC.

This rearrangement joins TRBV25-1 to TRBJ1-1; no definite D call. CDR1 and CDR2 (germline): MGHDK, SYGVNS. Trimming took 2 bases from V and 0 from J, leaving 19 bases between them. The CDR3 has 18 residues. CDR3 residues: CASSEGGGTRRMNTEAFF. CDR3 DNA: TGTGCCAGCAGTGAAGGAGGAGGCACGAGGCGGATGAACACTGAAGCTTTCTTT.

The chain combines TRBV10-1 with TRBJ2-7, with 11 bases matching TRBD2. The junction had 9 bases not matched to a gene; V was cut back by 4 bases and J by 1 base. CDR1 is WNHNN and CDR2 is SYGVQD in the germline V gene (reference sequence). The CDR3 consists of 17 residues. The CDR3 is CASSGKTSGDFSYEQYF. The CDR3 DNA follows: TGCGCCAGCAGTGGGAAGACTAGCGGGGATTTTTCCTACGAGCAGTACTTC.

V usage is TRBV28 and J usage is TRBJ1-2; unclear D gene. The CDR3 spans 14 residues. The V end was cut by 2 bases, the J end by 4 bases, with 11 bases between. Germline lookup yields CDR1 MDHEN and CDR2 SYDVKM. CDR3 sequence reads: CASSLGRGSYGYTF. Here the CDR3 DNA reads TGTGCCAGCAGTTTAGGCAGAGGATCCTATGGCTACACCTTC.

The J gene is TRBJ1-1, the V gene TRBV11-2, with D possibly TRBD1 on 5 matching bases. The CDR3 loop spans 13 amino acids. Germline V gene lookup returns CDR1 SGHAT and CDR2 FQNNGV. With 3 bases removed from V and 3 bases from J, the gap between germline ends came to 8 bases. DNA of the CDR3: TGTGCCAGCAGCTTGGGGGGTGACACTGAAGCTTTCTTT. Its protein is CASSLGGDTEAFF.

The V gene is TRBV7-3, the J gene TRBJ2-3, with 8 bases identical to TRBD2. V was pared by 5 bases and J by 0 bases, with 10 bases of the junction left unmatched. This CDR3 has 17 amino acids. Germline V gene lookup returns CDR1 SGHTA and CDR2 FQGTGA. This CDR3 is CASSPGGGISSTDTQYF. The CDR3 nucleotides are TGTGCCAGCAGCCCCGGCGGGGGGATATCTAGCACAGATACGCAGTATTTT.

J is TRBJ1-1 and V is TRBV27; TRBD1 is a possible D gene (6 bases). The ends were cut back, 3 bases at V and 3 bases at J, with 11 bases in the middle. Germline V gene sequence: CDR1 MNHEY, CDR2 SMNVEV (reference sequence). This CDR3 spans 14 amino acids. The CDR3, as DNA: TGTGCCAGCAGTTTCTCCCAGGGGTACACTGAAGCTTTCTTT. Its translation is CASSFSQGYTEAFF.

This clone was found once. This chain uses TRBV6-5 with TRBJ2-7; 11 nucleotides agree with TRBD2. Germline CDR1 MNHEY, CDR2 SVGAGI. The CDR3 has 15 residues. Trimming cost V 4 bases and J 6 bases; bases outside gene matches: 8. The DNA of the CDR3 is TGTGCCAGCAGTTTCGAGACTAGCGGGGTTGGCGAGCAGTACTTC. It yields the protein CASSFETSGVGEQYF.

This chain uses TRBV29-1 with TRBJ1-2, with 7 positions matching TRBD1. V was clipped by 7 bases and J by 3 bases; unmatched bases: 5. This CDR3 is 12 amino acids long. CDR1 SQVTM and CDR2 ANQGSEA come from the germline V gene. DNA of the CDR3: TGCAGCGGTGGGACAGTAGACTATGGCTACACCTTC. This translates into CSGGTVDYGYTF.

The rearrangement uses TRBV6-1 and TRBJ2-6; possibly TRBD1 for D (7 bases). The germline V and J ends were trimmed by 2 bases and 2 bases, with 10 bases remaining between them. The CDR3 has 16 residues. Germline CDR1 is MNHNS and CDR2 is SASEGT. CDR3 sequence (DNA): TGTGCCAGCAGTGAATCCAGGGGGGCTGGGGCCAACGTCCTGACTTTC. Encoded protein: CASSESRGAGANVLTF.

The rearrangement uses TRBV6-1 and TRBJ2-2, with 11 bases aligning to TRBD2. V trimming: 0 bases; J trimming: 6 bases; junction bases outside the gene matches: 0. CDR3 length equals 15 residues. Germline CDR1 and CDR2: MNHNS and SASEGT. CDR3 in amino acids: CASSEASGGAGELFF. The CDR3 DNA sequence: TGTGCCAGCAGTGAAGCTAGCGGGGGGGCCGGGGAGCTGTTTTTT.

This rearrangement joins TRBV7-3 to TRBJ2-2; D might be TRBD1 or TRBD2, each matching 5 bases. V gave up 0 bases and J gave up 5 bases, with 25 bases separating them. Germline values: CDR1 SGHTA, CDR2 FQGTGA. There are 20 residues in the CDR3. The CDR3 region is CASSLTPTSPGSSGTGELFF. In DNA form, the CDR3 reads TGTGCCAGCAGCTTAACACCCACATCCCCAGGGTCATCGGGGACCGGGGAGCTGTTTTTT. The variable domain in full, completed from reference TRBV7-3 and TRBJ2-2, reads GAGVSQTPSNKVTEKGKYVELRCDPISGHTALYWYRQSLGQGPEFLIYFQGTGAADDSGLPNDRFFAVRPEGSVSTLKIQRTERGDSAVYLCASSLTPTSPGSSGTGELFFGEGSRLTVL.

The CDR3 region is CASSVRKDTEAFF. In DNA, the CDR3 is TGTGCCAGCAGTGTAAGAAAGGACACTGAAGCTTTCTTT. The chain is built from TRBV2 and TRBJ1-1; D not resolved. Germline assignment: CDR1 SNHLY and CDR2 FYNNEI. The CDR3 length is 13 residues. V lost 4 bases, J lost 3 bases, and 9 bases lay in between.

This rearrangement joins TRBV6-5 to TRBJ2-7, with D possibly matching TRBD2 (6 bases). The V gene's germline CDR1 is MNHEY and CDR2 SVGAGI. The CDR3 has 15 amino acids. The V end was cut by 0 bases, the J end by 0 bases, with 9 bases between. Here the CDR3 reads CASSYSEGHSYEQYF. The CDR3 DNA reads TGTGCCAGCAGTTACTCGGAGGGGCACTCCTACGAGCAGTACTTC.

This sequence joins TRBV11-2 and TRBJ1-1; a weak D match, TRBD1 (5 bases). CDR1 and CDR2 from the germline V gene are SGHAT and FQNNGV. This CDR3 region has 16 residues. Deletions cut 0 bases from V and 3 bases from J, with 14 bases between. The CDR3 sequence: CASSLEWGKRDTEAFF. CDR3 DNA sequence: TGTGCCAGCAGCTTAGAATGGGGCAAACGGGACACTGAAGCTTTCTTT. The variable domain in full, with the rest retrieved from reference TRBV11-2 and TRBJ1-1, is EAGVAQSPRYKIIEKRQSVAFWCNPISGHATLYWYQQILGQGPKLLIQFQNNGVVDDSQLPKDRFSAERLKGVDSTLKIQPAKLEDSAVYLCASSLEWGKRDTEAFFGQGTRLTVV.